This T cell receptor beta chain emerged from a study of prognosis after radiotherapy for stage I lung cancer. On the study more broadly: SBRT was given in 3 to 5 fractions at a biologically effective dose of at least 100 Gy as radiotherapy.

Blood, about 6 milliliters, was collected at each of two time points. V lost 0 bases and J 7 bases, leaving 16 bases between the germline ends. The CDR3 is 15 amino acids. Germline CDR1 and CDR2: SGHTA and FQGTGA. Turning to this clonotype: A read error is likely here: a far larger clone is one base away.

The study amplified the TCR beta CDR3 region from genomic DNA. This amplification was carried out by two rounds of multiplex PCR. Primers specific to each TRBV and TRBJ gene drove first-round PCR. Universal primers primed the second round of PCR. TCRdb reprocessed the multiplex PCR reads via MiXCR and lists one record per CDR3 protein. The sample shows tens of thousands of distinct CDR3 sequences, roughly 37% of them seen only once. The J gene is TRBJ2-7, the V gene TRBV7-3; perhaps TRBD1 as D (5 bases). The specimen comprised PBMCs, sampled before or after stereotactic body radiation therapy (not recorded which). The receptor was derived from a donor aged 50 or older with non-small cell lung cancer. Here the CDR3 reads CASSLTSRARHEQYF. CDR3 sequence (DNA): TGTGCCAGCAGCTTAACTTCCAGGGCCCGTCATGAGCAGTACTTC.